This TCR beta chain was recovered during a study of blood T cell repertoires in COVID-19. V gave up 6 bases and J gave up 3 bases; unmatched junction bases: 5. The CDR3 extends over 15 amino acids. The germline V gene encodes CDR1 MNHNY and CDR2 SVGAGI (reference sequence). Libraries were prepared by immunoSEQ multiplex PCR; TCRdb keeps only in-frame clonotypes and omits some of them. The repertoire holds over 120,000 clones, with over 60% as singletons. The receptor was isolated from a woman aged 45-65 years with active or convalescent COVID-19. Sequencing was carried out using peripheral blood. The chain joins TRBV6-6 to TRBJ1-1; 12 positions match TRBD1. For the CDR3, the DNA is TGTGCCAGCAGCCCCCGGGACAGGGGGCACACTGAAGCTTTCTTT. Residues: CASSPRDRGHTEAFF.